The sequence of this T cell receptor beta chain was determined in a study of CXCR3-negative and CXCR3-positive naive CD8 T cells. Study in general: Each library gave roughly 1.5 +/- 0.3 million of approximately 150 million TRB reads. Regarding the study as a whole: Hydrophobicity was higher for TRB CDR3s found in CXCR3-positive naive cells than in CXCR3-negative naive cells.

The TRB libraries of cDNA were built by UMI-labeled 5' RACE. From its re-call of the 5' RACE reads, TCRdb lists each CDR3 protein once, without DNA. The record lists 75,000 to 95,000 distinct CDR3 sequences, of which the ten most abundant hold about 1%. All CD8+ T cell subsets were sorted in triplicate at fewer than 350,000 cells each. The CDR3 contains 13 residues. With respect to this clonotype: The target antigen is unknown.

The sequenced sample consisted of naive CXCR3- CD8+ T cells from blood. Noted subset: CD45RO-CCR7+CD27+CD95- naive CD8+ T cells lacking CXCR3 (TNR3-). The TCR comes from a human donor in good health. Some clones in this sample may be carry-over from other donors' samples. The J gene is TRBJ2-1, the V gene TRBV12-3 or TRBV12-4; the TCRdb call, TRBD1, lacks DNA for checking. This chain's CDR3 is CASSRTRWDEQFF.